This TCR beta chain was documented in a study of CD8 T cells in Susac syndrome. This CDR3 region has 17 residues. The ends were cut back, 1 base at V and 1 base at J, with 11 bases in the middle. Germline V gene data show CDR1 as LGHNA and CDR2 as YSLEER. After extraction with the RNeasy kit, about 0.45 to 1 ug of the RNA was reverse transcribed using random hexamers. TCRdb re-called the immunoSEQ multiplex PCR reads through MiXCR, storing one row per CDR3 protein. The sample contains roughly 330,000 distinct CDR3 sequences, around 92% of which appear only once. This receptor was obtained from a human donor with multiple sclerosis. Sequencing was done on a sample of CD4+ T cells from PBMCs. The chain recombines TRBV4-3 with TRBJ2-6; D not resolved. CDR3 sequence: CASSQVGLGSGANVLTF. The CDR3, as DNA: TGCGCCAGCAGCCAAGTGGGATTGGGATCTGGGGCCAACGTCCTGACTTTC.